The source of this T cell receptor beta chain is a study of cytomegalovirus exposure and HLA in healthy donors. Study-level findings and limits: Among TCR beta chains of equal frequency, HLA-associated ones were more clonally expanded in a later analysis. In vitro testing confirmed a few CMV-associated chains as specific for CMV antigens. TCR beta V segments were, for the most part, productive about 87% or about 30% of the time in an earlier analysis.

Trimming removed 7 bases at V and 3 bases at J, with 19 bases between. CDR3 length: 15 amino acids. The V gene's germline CDR1 is SGHRS and CDR2 YFSETQ. Comment on this clone: The antigen is undetermined.

13 Jbeta primers and 60 Vbeta primers were used for the PCR. TCRdb keeps only in-frame clones here, not all; method: immunoSEQ multiplex PCR. The sample table sets out more than 95,000 clones. The chain recombines TRBV5-1 with TRBJ1-1; no reliable D call. This receptor was identified in a man younger than 30 in good health and CMV-seronegative. Sequenced input: PBMCs. The CDR3 sequence: CASRTFAAAYTEAFF. CDR3 bases: TGCGCCAGCCGAACCTTTGCGGCGGCCTACACTGAAGCTTTCTTT.